The 22 T cell receptor beta chains below were found in one sample sequenced in a study of T-cell memory formation after mild COVID-19. TCRdb processed the 5' RACE reads anew with MiXCR; each CDR3 protein has one entry. Of 500,000 to 550,000 distinct CDR3 sequences listed, roughly 20% were seen once; the top ten hold under 15%. Sequenced sample: PBMCs or a T cell subset sorted from them (not recorded which). These receptors originate from an adult woman who had mild COVID-19 (a few samples of this study predate the infection). Cell type and time point are not known.

This clonotype was observed a few times. The rearrangement links TRBV30 to TRBJ1-2; no clear D gene. This CDR3 has 15 amino acids. V lost 4 bases to trimming and J lost 3 bases, with 18 bases between them. Germline V CDR1 and CDR2: GTSNPN, SVGIG (reference sequence). The CDR3 DNA sequence: TGTGCCTGGATCGATTTAACCGGGGTGGACTATGGCTACACCTTC. It codes for CAWIDLTGVDYGYTF. Looking up the rest from reference TRBV30 and TRBJ1-2 gives the full variable domain: SQTIHQWPATLVQPVGSPLSLECTVEGTSNPNLYWYRQAAGRGLQLLFYSVGIGQISSEVPQNLSASRPQDRQFILSSKKLLLSDSGFYLCAWIDLTGVDYGYTFGSGTRLTVV.

This clonotype was detected only once. The rearrangement uses TRBV28 and TRBJ1-5, with a possible D match to TRBD1 (6 bases). With 5 bases removed from V and 3 bases from J, the gap between germline ends came to 11 bases. The CDR3 length is 14 residues. The germline V gene has CDR1 MDHEN and CDR2 SYDVKM. This CDR3 is CASSNTGNNQPQHF. The CDR3, as DNA: TGTGCCAGCAGTAATACAGGGAACAATCAGCCCCAGCATTTT.

The V call is TRBV4-1, the J call TRBJ1-5, with 11 nucleotides matching TRBD1. The germline gives CDR1 MGHRA, CDR2 YSYEKL. This CDR3 comprises 15 residues. V shed 5 bases, J shed 3 bases, and the junction held 3 bases outside the gene matches. Here the CDR3 reads CASSAGQGDNQPQHF. The CDR3 DNA follows: TGCGCCAGCAGCGCGGGACAGGGGGACAATCAGCCCCAGCATTTT.

CDR3 sequence reads: CASSRRDREDEQYF. The CDR3, as DNA: TGTGCCAGCAGCCGGCGGGACAGGGAGGACGAGCAGTACTTC. The chain carries TRBV3-1 and TRBJ2-7; 9 bases map to TRBD1. This CDR3 comprises 14 residues. Germline CDR1 reads LGHDT; CDR2 reads YNNKEL (reference sequence). Trimming removed 4 bases from V and 5 bases from J; junction bases left unmatched: 6.

The chain has TRBV5-5 and TRBJ1-5, with 8 bases that match TRBD1. CDR1 is SGHKS and CDR2 is YYEKEE in the germline V gene (reference sequence). The trim removed 0 bases at V and 4 bases at J, leaving 9 bases unmatched. The CDR3 has 17 amino acids. This chain's CDR3 is CASSLGQGAGRNQPQHF. The CDR3 nucleotides are TGTGCCAGCAGCTTGGGGCAGGGGGCAGGCAGGAATCAGCCCCAGCATTTT.

V is TRBV20-1 and J is TRBJ2-1, with 12 bases that match TRBD2. Trimming cost V 2 bases and J 3 bases; bases outside gene matches: 5. CDR1 and CDR2 (germline): DFQATT, SNEGSKA (reference sequence). The CDR3 consists of 16 residues. CDR3 sequence (DNA): TGCAGTGCTAGACTAGCGGGAGGGCCGGTCTACAATGAGCAGTTCTTC. It encodes CSARLAGGPVYNEQFF.

The chain employs TRBV29-1 and TRBJ2-3; possibly TRBD1 for D (5 bases). The germline gives CDR1 SQVTM, CDR2 ANQGSEA. Trimming removed 7 bases at V and 0 bases at J, with 14 bases between. This CDR3 is built from 14 residues. CDR3 DNA sequence: TGCAGCGGAAGAGGCAGGGTGAGCACAGATACGCAGTATTTT. Translating gives CSGRGRVSTDTQYF.

The chain couples TRBV29-1 to TRBJ2-3; tentatively, D is TRBD1 or TRBD2 (6 bases each). The CDR3 sequence is 15 residues long. CDR1 is SQVTM, CDR2 ANQGSEA, per germline. Trimming cost V 1 base and J 0 bases, with 11 bases left between them. In DNA, the CDR3 is TGCAGCGTTGAAGGGGGGGACACGAGCACAGATACGCAGTATTTT. It codes for CSVEGGDTSTDTQYF.

This clonotype was counted between two and nine times. The genes are TRBV7-3 and TRBJ2-1; 9 bases align to TRBD2. Germline trimming cut 1 base from V and 7 bases from J; bases unmatched to any gene: 5. Germline V lookup: CDR1 SGHTA, CDR2 FQGTGA. The CDR3 contains 15 residues. CDR3 sequence: CASSLIGGRGNEQFF. The CDR3, as DNA: TGTGCCAGCAGCTTAATTGGCGGGAGGGGGAATGAGCAGTTCTTC.

The chain has TRBV20-1 and TRBJ1-4; TRBD1 might be the D (6 bases). With 3 bases removed from V and 3 bases from J, the gap between germline ends came to 14 bases. Germline V gives CDR1 DFQATT, CDR2 SNEGSKA (reference sequence). This CDR3 comprises 15 residues. The CDR3 nucleotides are TGCAGTGCTAGGAGTGGGGGCTCGTCTAATGAAAAACTGTTTTTT. It codes for CSARSGGSSNEKLFF.

The rearrangement uses TRBV14 and TRBJ2-5; D perhaps matches TRBD1 (5 bases). This CDR3 comprises 13 residues. The germline gives CDR1 SGHDN, CDR2 FVKESK. Trimming took 4 bases from V and 5 from J, leaving 11 bases between them. As DNA, the CDR3 is TGTGCCAGCAGCCGGTCAGGGTTGGAGACCCAGTACTTC. Amino acids: CASSRSGLETQYF.

This clonotype was counted a few times. The V gene is TRBV6-1, the J gene TRBJ2-7; D may match TRBD1 or TRBD2 (5 bases each). Germline V gives CDR1 MNHNS, CDR2 SASEGT. V was trimmed by 0 bases and J by 5 bases, leaving 11 bases between them. The CDR3 loop spans 14 amino acids. CDR3 DNA: TGTGCCAGCAGTGAAGCATGGGGGAAAGACGAGCAGTACTTC. Encoded protein: CASSEAWGKDEQYF.

The chain is built from TRBV7-9 and TRBJ2-7; no firm D call. Trimming shortened V by 5 bases and J by 3 bases, and 14 bases separated the two germline ends. The CDR3 sequence is 14 residues long. CDR1 is SEHNR and CDR2 is FQNEAQ in the germline V gene (reference sequence). This chain's CDR3 is CASSPSSPDYEQYF. DNA for the CDR3: TGTGCCAGCAGCCCCTCGAGCCCGGACTACGAGCAGTACTTC.

This clonotype was detected only a few times. V and J are TRBV5-1 and TRBJ2-5; 7 bases line up with TRBD2. The CDR3 length is 16 residues. Germline CDR1 and CDR2: SGHRS and YFSETQ. Trimming removed 4 bases from V and 4 bases from J; junction bases left unmatched: 13. The CDR3 spells CASSPPTAGIGETQYF. The DNA of the CDR3 is TGCGCCAGCAGCCCTCCTACAGCGGGGATCGGAGAGACCCAGTACTTC.

J is TRBJ2-5 and V is TRBV6-2 or TRBV6-3, with 8 bases that match TRBD1. V lost 2 bases and J lost 6; bases outside the gene matches: 14. Germline V CDR1 and CDR2: MNHEY, SVGEGT. The CDR3 runs to 17 residues. CDR3 sequence (DNA): TGTGCCAGCAGTTACACCCGGCAGACAGGGGCATGGAAGACCCAGTACTTC. This translates into CASSYTRQTGAWKTQYF.

This clonotype was seen a handful of times. CDR3 sequence (DNA): TGTGCCAGCAGCCCCAGGGAGACCTACAATGAGCAGTTCTTC. Translation: CASSPRETYNEQFF. The chain carries TRBV11-3 and TRBJ2-1; D may correspond to TRBD1 or TRBD2 (5 bases each). The CDR3 contains 14 residues. V was clipped by 5 bases and J by 2 bases, with 10 bases between them. Per germline, CDR1 SGHNT and CDR2 YENEEA. Drawing the rest from reference TRBV11-3 and TRBJ2-1, the complete variable domain is EAGVVQSPRYKIIEKKQPVAFWCNPISGHNTLYWYLQNLGQGPELLIRYENEEAVDDSQLPKDRFSAERLKGVDSTLKIQPAELGDSAVYLCASSPRETYNEQFFGPGTRLTVL.

This chain uses TRBV20-1 with TRBJ2-7; a weak D match, TRBD1 (6 bases). The CDR3 covers 12 residues. The germline gives CDR1 DFQATT, CDR2 SNEGSKA (reference sequence). V was pared by 1 base and J by 4 bases, with 8 bases between. The CDR3 DNA sequence: TGCAGTGCTAGAGTTAGGGGGTACGAGCAGTACTTC. Protein product: CSARVRGYEQYF.

The rearrangement links TRBV7-8 to TRBJ1-4; D might be TRBD1 (6 bases). Trimming cost V 7 bases and J 6 bases, with 12 bases left between them. Germline values: CDR1 SGHVS, CDR2 FQNEAQ. The CDR3 contains 13 residues. For the CDR3, the DNA is TGTGCCAGCAAGCGTGCAGGGGATGAAAAACTGTTTTTT. It codes for CASKRAGDEKLFF.

The chain links TRBV3-1 to TRBJ1-5; possible D gene TRBD1, 5 bases. Trimming stripped 4 bases from V and 2 bases from J, with 9 bases between. The CDR3 runs 14 residues. Germline CDR1 is LGHDT and CDR2 is YNNKEL (reference sequence). The CDR3 spells CASSRGDGNQPQHF. The DNA for the CDR3 is TGTGCCAGCAGCCGAGGGGACGGCAATCAGCCCCAGCATTTT.

This clonotype showed up just a few times. The chain recombines TRBV4-1 with TRBJ2-7; TRBD1 is a possible D gene (5 bases). The CDR3 is 13 amino acids. V dropped 4 bases and J dropped 3 bases, with 10 bases sitting between them. CDR1 is MGHRA, CDR2 YSYEKL, per germline. CDR3: CASSPGFGYEQYF. The CDR3 DNA sequence: TGCGCCAGCAGCCCAGGGTTTGGCTACGAGCAGTACTTC.

The table lists this clonotype with a few counts. The chain carries TRBV7-6 and TRBJ2-5; D not certain. The CDR3 totals 15 residues. CDR1 and CDR2 (germline): SGHVS, FNYEAQ. Deletions cut 1 base from V and 4 bases from J, with 13 bases between. CDR3 DNA sequence: TGTGCCAGCAGCTTAGGTACAGACCTTGGAGAGACCCAGTACTTC. This codes for CASSLGTDLGETQYF.

The genes are TRBV7-3 and TRBJ1-1; no firm D call. The germline V gene has CDR1 SGHTA and CDR2 FQGTGA. Trimming took 1 base from V and 1 from J, leaving 7 bases between them. This CDR3 has 14 residues. Here the CDR3 reads CASSLIGSNTEAFF. CDR3 DNA sequence: TGTGCCAGCAGCTTAATCGGTTCGAACACTGAAGCTTTCTTT. The full variable domain, with the rest looked up from reference TRBV7-3 and TRBJ1-1, is GAGVSQTPSNKVTEKGKYVELRCDPISGHTALYWYRQSLGQGPEFLIYFQGTGAADDSGLPNDRFFAVRPEGSVSTLKIQRTERGDSAVYLCASSLIGSNTEAFFGQGTRLTVV.